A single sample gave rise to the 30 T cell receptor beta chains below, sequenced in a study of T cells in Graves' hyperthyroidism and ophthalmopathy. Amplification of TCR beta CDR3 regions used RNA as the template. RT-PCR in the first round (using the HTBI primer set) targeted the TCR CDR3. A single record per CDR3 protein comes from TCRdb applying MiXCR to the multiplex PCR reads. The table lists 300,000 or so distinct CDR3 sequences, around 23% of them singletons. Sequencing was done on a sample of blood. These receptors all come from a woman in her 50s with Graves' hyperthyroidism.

The CDR3 loop reads CASSLGHFNQPQHF. CDR3 coding DNA: TGTGCCAGCAGCCTGGGACATTTCAATCAGCCCCAGCATTTT. The V call is TRBV12-3 or TRBV12-4, the J call TRBJ1-5; possibly TRBD1 for D (6 bases). Between the trimmed V and J ends, which lost 6 bases and 3 bases, there was a span of 12 bases. The CDR3 is 14 residues long.

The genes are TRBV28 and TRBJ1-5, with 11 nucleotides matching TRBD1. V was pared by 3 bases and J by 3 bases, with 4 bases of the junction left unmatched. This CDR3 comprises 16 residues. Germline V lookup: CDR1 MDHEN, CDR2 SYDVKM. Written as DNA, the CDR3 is TGTGCCAGCAGTTTCCGGACAGGGGGCTACAATCAGCCCCAGCATTTT. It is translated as CASSFRTGGYNQPQHF.

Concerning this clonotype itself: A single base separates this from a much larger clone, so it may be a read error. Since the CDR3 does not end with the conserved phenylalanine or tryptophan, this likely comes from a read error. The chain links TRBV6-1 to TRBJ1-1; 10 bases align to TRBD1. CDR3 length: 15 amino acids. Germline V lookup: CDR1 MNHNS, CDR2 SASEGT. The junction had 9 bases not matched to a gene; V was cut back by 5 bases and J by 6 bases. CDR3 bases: TGTGCCAGCAGTCGACCCGGACAGGGGGTCGCTGAAGCTTTCCTT. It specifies CASSRPGQGVAEAFL.

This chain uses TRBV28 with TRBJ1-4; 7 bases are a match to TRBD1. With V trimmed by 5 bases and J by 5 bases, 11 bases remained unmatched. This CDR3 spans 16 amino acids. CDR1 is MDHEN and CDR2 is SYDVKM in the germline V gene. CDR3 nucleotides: TGTGCCAGCAGTACCCCCAGACAGGGTGAGAATGAAAAACTGTTTTTT. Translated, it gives CASSTPRQGENEKLFF.

Here the CDR3 reads CASSYGGRGWNTGELFF. In DNA, the CDR3 is TGTGCCAGCAGTTACGGGGGCAGAGGGTGGAATACCGGGGAGCTGTTTTTT. J is TRBJ2-2 and V is TRBV6-5, with D possibly TRBD1 on 6 matching bases. The CDR3 runs 17 residues. The V gene lost 2 bases and the J gene lost 5 bases, with 18 bases spanning the gap. Germline CDR1 and CDR2: MNHEY and SVGAGI.

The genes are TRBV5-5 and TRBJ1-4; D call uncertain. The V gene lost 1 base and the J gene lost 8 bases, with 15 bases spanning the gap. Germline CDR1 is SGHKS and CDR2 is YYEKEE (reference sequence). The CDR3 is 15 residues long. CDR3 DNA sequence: TGTGCCAGCAGCTTGACTGGCAGAAGGGAAGAAAAACTGTTTTTT. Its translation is CASSLTGRREEKLFF. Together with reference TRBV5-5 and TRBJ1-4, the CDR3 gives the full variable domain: DAGVTQSPTHLIKTRGQQVTLRCSPISGHKSVSWYQQVLGQGPQFIFQYYEKEERGRGNFPDRFSARQFPNYSSELNVNALLLGDSALYLCASSLTGRREEKLFFGSGTQLSVL.

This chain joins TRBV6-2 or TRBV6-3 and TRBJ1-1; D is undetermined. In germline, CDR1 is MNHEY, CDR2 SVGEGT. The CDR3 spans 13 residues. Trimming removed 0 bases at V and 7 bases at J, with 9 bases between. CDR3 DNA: TGTGCCAGCAGTTACTCGAACCAGCTTGAAGCTTTCTTT. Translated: CASSYSNQLEAFF.

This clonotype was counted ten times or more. The CDR3 bases are TGTGCCAGCAGCTTAGCAGGGCGGTCTAGCACAGATACGCAGTATTTT. The encoded protein is CASSLAGRSSTDTQYF. The rearrangement joins TRBV7-2 to TRBJ2-3; no clear D gene. CDR1 and CDR2 (germline): SGHTA, FQGNSA. V lost 0 bases and J lost 0, with 10 bases in between. The CDR3 runs to 16 residues.

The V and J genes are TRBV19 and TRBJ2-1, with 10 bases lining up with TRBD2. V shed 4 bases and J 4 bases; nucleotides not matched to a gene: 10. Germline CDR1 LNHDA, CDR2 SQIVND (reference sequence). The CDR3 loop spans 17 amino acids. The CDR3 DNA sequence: TGTGCCAGTAGTACCAGGACTAGCGGCACCTCTTACAATGAGCAGTTCTTC. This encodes CASSTRTSGTSYNEQFF.

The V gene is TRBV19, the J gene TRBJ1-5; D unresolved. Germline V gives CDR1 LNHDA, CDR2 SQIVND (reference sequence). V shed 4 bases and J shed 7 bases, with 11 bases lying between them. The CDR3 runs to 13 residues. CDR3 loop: CASSRKAGQPQHF. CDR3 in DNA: TGTGCCAGTAGTAGAAAGGCAGGCCAGCCCCAGCATTTT. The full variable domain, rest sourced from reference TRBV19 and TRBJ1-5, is DGGITQSPKYLFRKEGQNVTLSCEQNLNHDAMYWYRQDPGQGLRLIYYSQIVNDFQKGDIAEGYSVSREKKESFPLTVTSAQKNPTAFYLCASSRKAGQPQHFGDGTRLSIL.

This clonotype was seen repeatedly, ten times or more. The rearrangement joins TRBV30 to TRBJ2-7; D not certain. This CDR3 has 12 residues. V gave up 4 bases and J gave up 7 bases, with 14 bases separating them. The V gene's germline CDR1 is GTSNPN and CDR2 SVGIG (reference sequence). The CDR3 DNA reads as TGTGCCTGGATGGAGTCCTCGCGTGAGCAGTACTTC. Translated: CAWMESSREQYF.

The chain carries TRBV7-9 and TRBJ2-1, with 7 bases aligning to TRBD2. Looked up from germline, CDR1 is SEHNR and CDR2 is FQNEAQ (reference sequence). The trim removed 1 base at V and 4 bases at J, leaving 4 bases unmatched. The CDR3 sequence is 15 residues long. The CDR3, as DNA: TGTGCCAGCAGCTTAGTTGCGGGAGAGTACAATGAGCAGTTCTTC. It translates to CASSLVAGEYNEQFF.

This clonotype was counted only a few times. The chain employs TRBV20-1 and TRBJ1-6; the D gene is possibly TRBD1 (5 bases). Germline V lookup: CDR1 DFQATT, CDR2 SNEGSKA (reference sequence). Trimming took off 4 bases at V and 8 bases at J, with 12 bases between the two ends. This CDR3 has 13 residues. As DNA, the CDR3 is TGCAGTGCTATGACAGTTTTGGATTCACCCCTCCACTTT. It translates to CSAMTVLDSPLHF.

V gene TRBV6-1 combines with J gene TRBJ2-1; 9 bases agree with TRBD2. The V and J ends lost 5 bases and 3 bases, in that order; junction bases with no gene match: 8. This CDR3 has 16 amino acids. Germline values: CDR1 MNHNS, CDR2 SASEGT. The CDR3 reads CASSLRSGGYYNEQFF. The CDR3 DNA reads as TGTGCCAGCAGTCTTCGTAGCGGGGGTTACTACAATGAGCAGTTCTTC.

The CDR3 here is CASSVGAGPNYGYTF. The CDR3 DNA reads as TGTGCCAGCAGCGTAGGGGCAGGGCCGAACTATGGCTACACCTTC. V is TRBV9 and J is TRBJ1-2, with D perhaps matching TRBD1 (5 bases). The CDR3 has 15 amino acids. The V end lost 0 bases, the J end lost 2 bases, and 11 bases lay between the germline ends. Germline-derived CDR1 and CDR2 are SGDLS and YYNGEE.

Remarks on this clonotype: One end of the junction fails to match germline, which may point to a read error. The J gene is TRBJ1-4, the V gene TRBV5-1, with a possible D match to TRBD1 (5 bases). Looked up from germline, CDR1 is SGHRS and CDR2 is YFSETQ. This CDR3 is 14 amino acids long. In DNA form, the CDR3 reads TGTGCCAGCAGCTTGGGGCAGTTGAATGAAAAACTGTTTTTT. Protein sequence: CASSLGQLNEKLFF.

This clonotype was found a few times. The CDR3 DNA reads as TGTGCCAGCAGACCGGGACATCTAAATCAGCCCCAGCATTTT. Protein sequence: CASRPGHLNQPQHF. The chain joins TRBV28 to TRBJ1-5, with D possibly being TRBD1 (6 bases). The germline V gene encodes CDR1 MDHEN and CDR2 SYDVKM. Trimming pared 6 bases from V and 4 bases from J, leaving 13 bases between. The CDR3 consists of 14 residues.

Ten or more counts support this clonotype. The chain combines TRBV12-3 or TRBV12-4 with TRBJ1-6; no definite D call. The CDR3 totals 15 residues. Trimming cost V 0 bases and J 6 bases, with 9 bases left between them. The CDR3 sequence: CASSLAGRTNSPLHF. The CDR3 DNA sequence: TGTGCCAGCAGTTTAGCAGGCCGGACTAATTCACCCCTCCACTTT.

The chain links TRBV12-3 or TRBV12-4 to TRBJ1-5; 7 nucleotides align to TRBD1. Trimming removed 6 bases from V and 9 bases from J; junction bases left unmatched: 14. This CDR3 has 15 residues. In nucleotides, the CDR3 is TGTGCCAGCAGGCATTATAGGGGGCTCCTGTGGCCCCAGCATTTT. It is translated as CASRHYRGLLWPQHF.

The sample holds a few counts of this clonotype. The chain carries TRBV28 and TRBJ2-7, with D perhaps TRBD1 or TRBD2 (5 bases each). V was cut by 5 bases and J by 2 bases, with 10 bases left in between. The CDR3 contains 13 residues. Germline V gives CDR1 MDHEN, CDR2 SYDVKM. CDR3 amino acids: CASSPRDPYEQYF. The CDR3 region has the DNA TGTGCCAGCAGTCCTCGGGACCCCTACGAGCAGTACTTC.

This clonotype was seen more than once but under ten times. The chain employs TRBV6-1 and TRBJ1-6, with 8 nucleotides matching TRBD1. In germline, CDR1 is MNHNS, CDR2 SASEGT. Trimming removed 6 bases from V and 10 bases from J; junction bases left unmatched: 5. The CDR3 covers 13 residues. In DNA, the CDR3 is TGTGCCAGCAGACCTGACAGGGGCTCACCCCTCCACTTT. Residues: CASRPDRGSPLHF.

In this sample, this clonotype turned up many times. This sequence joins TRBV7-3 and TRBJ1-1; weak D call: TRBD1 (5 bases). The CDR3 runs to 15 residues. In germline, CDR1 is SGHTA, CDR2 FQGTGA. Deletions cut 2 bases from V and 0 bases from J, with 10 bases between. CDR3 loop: CASSLDGGVNTEAFF. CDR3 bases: TGTGCCAGCAGCTTAGATGGGGGGGTGAACACTGAAGCTTTCTTT.

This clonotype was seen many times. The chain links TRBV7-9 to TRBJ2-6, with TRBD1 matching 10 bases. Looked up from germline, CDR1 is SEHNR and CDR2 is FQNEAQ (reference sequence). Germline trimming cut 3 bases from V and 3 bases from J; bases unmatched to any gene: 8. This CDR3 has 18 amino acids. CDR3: CASSFKRQGASGANVLTF. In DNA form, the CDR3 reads TGTGCCAGCAGCTTCAAAAGACAGGGGGCTAGTGGGGCCAACGTCCTGACTTTC.

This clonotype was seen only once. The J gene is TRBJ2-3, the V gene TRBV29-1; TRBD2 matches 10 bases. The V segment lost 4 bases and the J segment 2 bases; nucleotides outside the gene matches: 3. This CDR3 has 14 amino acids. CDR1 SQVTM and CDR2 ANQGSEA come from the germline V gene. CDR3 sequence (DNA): TGCAGCGTTGGAAGCGGGAGGGACACAGATACGCAGTATTTT. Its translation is CSVGSGRDTDTQYF.

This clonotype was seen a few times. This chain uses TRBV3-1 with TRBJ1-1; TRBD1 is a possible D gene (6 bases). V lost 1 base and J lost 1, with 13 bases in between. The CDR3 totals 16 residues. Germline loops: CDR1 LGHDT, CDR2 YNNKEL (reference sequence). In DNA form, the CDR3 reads TGTGCCAGCAGCCAAGTAAGGGGGAACCCGAACACTGAAGCTTTCTTT. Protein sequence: CASSQVRGNPNTEAFF.

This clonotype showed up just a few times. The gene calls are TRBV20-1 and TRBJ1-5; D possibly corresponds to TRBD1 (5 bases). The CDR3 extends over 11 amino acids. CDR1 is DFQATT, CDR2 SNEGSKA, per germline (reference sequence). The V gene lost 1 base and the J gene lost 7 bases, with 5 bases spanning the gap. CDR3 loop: CSARGGQPQHF. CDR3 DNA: TGCAGTGCTAGAGGGGGCCAGCCCCAGCATTTT.

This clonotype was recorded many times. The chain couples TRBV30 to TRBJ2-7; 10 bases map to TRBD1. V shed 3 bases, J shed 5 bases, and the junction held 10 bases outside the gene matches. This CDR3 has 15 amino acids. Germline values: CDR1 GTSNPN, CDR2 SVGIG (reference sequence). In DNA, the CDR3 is TGTGCCTGGAGCGGAACCTGGGACAGGGGCGACGAGCAGTACTTC. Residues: CAWSGTWDRGDEQYF.

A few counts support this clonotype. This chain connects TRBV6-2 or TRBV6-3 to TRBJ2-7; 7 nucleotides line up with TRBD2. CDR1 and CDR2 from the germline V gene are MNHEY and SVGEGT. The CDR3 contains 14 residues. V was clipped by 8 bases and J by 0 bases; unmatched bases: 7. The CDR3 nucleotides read TGTGCCAGCGCCGGACTAGAGAGCTCCTACGAGCAGTACTTC. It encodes CASAGLESSYEQYF.

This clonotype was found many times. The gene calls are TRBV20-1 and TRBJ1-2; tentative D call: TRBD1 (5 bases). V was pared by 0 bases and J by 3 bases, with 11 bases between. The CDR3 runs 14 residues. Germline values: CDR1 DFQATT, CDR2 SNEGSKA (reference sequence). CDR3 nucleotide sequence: TGCAGTGCTAGAGATCTGGGGGGACACTATGGCTACACCTTC. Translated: CSARDLGGHYGYTF.

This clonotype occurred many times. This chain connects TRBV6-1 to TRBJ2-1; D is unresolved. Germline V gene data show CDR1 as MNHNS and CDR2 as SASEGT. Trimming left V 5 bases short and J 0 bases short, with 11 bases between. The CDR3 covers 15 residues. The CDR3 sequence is CASSYARSSYNEQFF. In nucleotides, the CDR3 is TGTGCCAGCAGTTACGCACGAAGCTCCTACAATGAGCAGTTCTTC.